This TCR beta chain was documented in a study of CD8 T cells in ankylosing spondylitis. This clonotype was detected ten times or more. What it binds is unknown. Notes on the study in general: Matched ankylosing spondylitis synovial fluid reportedly contained a significantly enriched population of disease-linked clones.

CDR3 length: 14 amino acids. The V gene lost 0 bases and the J gene lost 4 bases, with 7 bases spanning the gap. Per germline, CDR1 LGHNA and CDR2 YSLEER. TCRdb processed the 5' RACE reads anew with MiXCR; each CDR3 protein has one entry. The sample has fewer than 200,000 distinct CDR3 sequences, around a sixth seen once. This chain connects TRBV4-3 to TRBJ1-3, with no clear D. The sequencing sample was made of blood, either unsorted or a sorted T cell fraction (not recorded which). The source of this sequence is a male donor aged 5-29 years with ankylosing spondylitis or in good health (not recorded which). The CDR3, as DNA: TGCGCCAGCAGCCAAGAATTGAGGGGAAACACCATATATTTT. Its protein is CASSQELRGNTIYF.